The text below deals with one T cell receptor beta chain. Its specificity is not known. The data derive from a study of T cell responses to AZD1222 COVID-19 vaccine. The CDR3 is 14 residues long. CDR1 SGHRS and CDR2 YFSETQ come from the germline V gene. Trimming shortened V by 0 bases and J by 11 bases, and 17 bases separated the two germline ends. General study findings and limits: Reports indicate that nearly half of spike-specific TCRs are directed at unmutated variant regions. The sample set comprised mostly white British donors with more females, and clonal diversity was possibly underestimated.

Profiling relied on immunoSEQ multiplex PCR, and the TCRdb table lists in-frame clones only, not all of them. Of fewer than 120,000 clones listed, nearly 90% are singletons. The chain carries TRBV5-1 and TRBJ1-1; unclear D gene. The clonotype comes from an adult in good health. This specimen was peripheral blood, taken on day 0 of AZD1222 vaccination. This CDR3 is CASSLEAGPLGAFF. The DNA of the CDR3 is TGCGCCAGCAGCTTGGAGGCCGGCCCACTGGGGGCTTTCTTT.